The 23 T cell receptor beta chains below were found in one sample sequenced in a study of identical twins. TCRdb reanalysed the 5' RACE reads using MiXCR and keeps one entry per CDR3 protein. The sample carries 200,000 to 250,000 distinct CDR3 sequences, around 6.9% recorded once. In addition, the sample was reused for a study of yellow fever vaccine responses in identical twins.

The sequencing input was memory (CD45RO+) T cells sorted from blood. Receptors were obtained from a woman in her late teens or twenties in good health.

Only a few counts were recorded for this clonotype. This chain joins TRBV5-1 and TRBJ2-1; 7 bases agree with TRBD2. CDR3 length: 14 amino acids. The ends lost 3 bases at V and 5 bases at J; junction bases unmatched: 5. In germline, CDR1 is SGHRS, CDR2 YFSETQ. CDR3 in amino acids: CASSSGGRNNEQFF. The CDR3 DNA sequence: TGCGCCAGCAGCTCGGGGGGACGAAACAATGAGCAGTTCTTC. The whole variable domain, filled in from reference TRBV5-1 and TRBJ2-1, reads KAGVTQTPRYLIKTRGQQVTLSCSPISGHRSVSWYQQTPGQGLQFLFEYFSETQRNKGNFPGRFSGRQFSNSRSEMNVSTLELGDSALYLCASSSGGRNNEQFFGPGTRLTVL.

This chain connects TRBV9 to TRBJ2-1, with 9 positions matching TRBD1. The germline gives CDR1 SGDLS, CDR2 YYNGEE. The length of the CDR3 is 17 residues. V lost 3 bases, J lost 1 base, and 8 bases stayed unmatched. The CDR3 DNA is TGTGCCAGCAGCGCTCCTGACAGGGGGTCTTCCTACAATGAGCAGTTCTTC. As protein: CASSAPDRGSSYNEQFF.

This clonotype was seen at least ten times. The chain couples TRBV5-1 to TRBJ2-1; 9 bases match TRBD2. V dropped 1 base and J dropped 0; count of bases not matched to a gene: 5. This CDR3 comprises 17 residues. CDR1 and CDR2 (germline): SGHRS, YFSETQ. CDR3 in amino acids: CASSLLGGRASYNEQFF. The CDR3 DNA sequence: TGCGCCAGCAGCTTGTTGGGCGGGAGGGCCTCCTACAATGAGCAGTTCTTC.

This clonotype was seen a few times. The V gene is TRBV27, the J gene TRBJ2-5; D not certain. CDR1 is MNHEY, CDR2 SMNVEV, per germline (reference sequence). This CDR3 has 11 amino acids. Trimming left V 6 bases short and J 7 bases short, with 9 bases between. This CDR3 is CASSSAGTQYF. CDR3 nucleotide sequence: TGTGCCAGCAGCTCGGCCGGGACCCAGTACTTC.

This clonotype has ten or more counts. The J gene is TRBJ2-2, the V gene TRBV4-2; TRBD2 might be the D (5 bases). With 3 bases removed from V and 3 bases from J, the gap between germline ends came to 5 bases. The CDR3 is made up of 13 amino acids. Germline V gives CDR1 LGHNA, CDR2 YNFKEQ. This CDR3 reads CASSQRDTGELFF. In nucleotides, the CDR3 is TGTGCCAGCAGCCAGCGGGACACCGGGGAGCTGTTTTTT.

This clonotype was seen only a few times. The chain has TRBV20-1 and TRBJ2-7; possible D gene TRBD2, 6 bases. Per germline, CDR1 DFQATT and CDR2 SNEGSKA (reference sequence). Trimming took 5 bases from V and 7 from J, leaving 15 bases between them. This CDR3 region has 12 residues. In DNA, the CDR3 is TGCAGTGCTCCCCCGGGACTCTCGGAGCAGTACTTC. This codes for CSAPPGLSEQYF.

Many counts were recorded for this clonotype. The chain recombines TRBV20-1 with TRBJ2-7; D is undetermined. V was pared by 3 bases and J by 4 bases, with 7 bases between. The CDR3 is 11 amino acids. CDR1 and CDR2 from the germline V gene are DFQATT and SNEGSKA (reference sequence). The CDR3 spells CSASGVYEQYF. In DNA, the CDR3 is TGCAGTGCTAGTGGTGTTTACGAGCAGTACTTC.

This clonotype came up a few times. The chain links TRBV15 to TRBJ2-7, with 9 positions matching TRBD2. V lost 3 bases, J lost 0 bases, and 15 bases stayed unmatched. This CDR3 has 19 amino acids. Per the germline V gene, CDR1 is LNHNV and CDR2 is YYDKDF (reference sequence). CDR3 DNA: TGTGCCACCAGCAGGGGCCTCACTAGCGGGCCAGGGGACTCCTACGAGCAGTACTTC. It specifies CATSRGLTSGPGDSYEQYF.

The V call is TRBV6-2 or TRBV6-3, the J call TRBJ2-2, with D possibly being TRBD2 (5 bases). The CDR3 consists of 14 residues. CDR1 and CDR2 from the germline V gene are MNHEY and SVGEGT. V was cut by 6 bases and J by 3 bases, with 11 bases left in between. CDR3 in DNA: TGTGCCAGCAGCCTCTACGGGGACACCGGGGAGCTGTTTTTT. Encoded protein: CASSLYGDTGELFF.

The chain employs TRBV5-4 and TRBJ2-7, with no clear D. The ends were cut back, 0 bases at V and 4 bases at J, with 14 bases in the middle. Germline CDR1 is SGHNT and CDR2 is YYREEE (reference sequence). CDR3 size: 15 residues. The CDR3 reads CASSLEATGRYEQYF. CDR3 DNA: TGTGCCAGCAGCTTGGAGGCAACTGGGCGTTACGAGCAGTACTTC.

The genes are TRBV28 and TRBJ1-1; 7 bases are a match to TRBD1. CDR1 and CDR2 from the germline V gene are MDHEN and SYDVKM. The trim removed 2 bases at V and 1 base at J, leaving 13 bases unmatched. This CDR3 is built from 18 residues. CDR3 in DNA: TGTGCCAGCAGTTTACCAGGGGTTACGGGACAGTCGAACACTGAAGCTTTCTTT. It yields the protein CASSLPGVTGQSNTEAFF.

This clonotype was picked up many times. The chain has TRBV29-1 and TRBJ2-1; 7 bases match TRBD2. V was pared by 0 bases and J by 7 bases, with 18 bases of the junction left unmatched. This CDR3 has 18 amino acids. Germline V CDR1 and CDR2: SQVTM, ANQGSEA. The CDR3 spells CSVEDLMRLAGLRNEQFF. The DNA for the CDR3 is TGCAGCGTTGAAGATCTTATGAGGTTAGCGGGCCTCCGGAATGAGCAGTTCTTC.

This clonotype was observed many times. The rearrangement joins TRBV7-9 to TRBJ2-5; D call uncertain. The CDR3 has 14 residues. Germline CDR1 and CDR2: SEHNR and FQNEAQ (reference sequence). Trimming took off 1 base at V and 1 base at J, with 7 bases between the two ends. CDR3 residues: CASSLVLSQETQYF. Here the CDR3 DNA reads TGTGCCAGCAGCTTAGTTCTCAGCCAAGAGACCCAGTACTTC.

This clonotype was counted ten times or more. The rearrangement joins TRBV5-6 to TRBJ1-2; D possibly corresponds to TRBD1 (5 bases). Germline loops: CDR1 SGHDT, CDR2 YYEEEE. CDR3 length equals 16 residues. V was trimmed by 0 bases and J by 4 bases, leaving 16 bases between them. The CDR3 loop reads CASSLGVGALLYGYTF. CDR3 DNA sequence: TGTGCCAGCAGCTTGGGAGTCGGGGCCTTGCTCTATGGCTACACCTTC.

This clonotype was recorded a few times. The gene calls are TRBV5-1 and TRBJ2-7, with 7 bases identical to TRBD1. Germline CDR1 and CDR2: SGHRS and YFSETQ. The junction had 9 bases not matched to a gene; V was cut back by 1 base and J by 2 bases. The CDR3 runs to 16 residues. CDR3 coding DNA: TGCGCCAGCAGCTTGCCTCCCCCGGGACAGACCTACGAGCAGTACTTC. It translates to CASSLPPPGQTYEQYF.

This clonotype was detected ten times or more. The rearrangement links TRBV10-2 to TRBJ2-7; no clear D. Germline CDR1 WSHSY, CDR2 SAAADI. V was trimmed by 7 bases and J by 2 bases, leaving 21 bases between them. This CDR3 has 16 amino acids. CDR3 sequence reads: CASTDPLAVKTYEQYF. CDR3 DNA sequence: TGCGCCAGCACCGACCCCCTGGCAGTCAAAACCTACGAGCAGTACTTC.

This clonotype was recorded a few times. V is TRBV20-1 and J is TRBJ2-5; the D gene could be TRBD1 or TRBD2 (5 bases each). V lost 0 bases and J 5 bases, leaving 10 bases between the germline ends. The germline V gene encodes CDR1 DFQATT and CDR2 SNEGSKA (reference sequence). The CDR3 is 13 residues long. The CDR3 nucleotides are TGCAGTGCTAGAGATACCGGGACCGAGACCCAGTACTTC. This sequence encodes CSARDTGTETQYF.

This sequence joins TRBV27 and TRBJ2-5; TRBD1 aligns across 7 bases. Germline V gene lookup returns CDR1 MNHEY and CDR2 SMNVEV (reference sequence). V shed 9 bases and J 3 bases; nucleotides not matched to a gene: 13. There are 15 residues in the CDR3. The CDR3: CASHSPGTDKETQYF. DNA of the CDR3: TGTGCCAGTCACTCTCCCGGGACAGACAAAGAGACCCAGTACTTC.

In its sample, this clonotype was seen a few times. This rearrangement joins TRBV10-1 to TRBJ2-7; TRBD1 or TRBD2 may be the D gene (5 bases each). Germline V gene sequence: CDR1 WNHNN, CDR2 SYGVQD (reference sequence). V was trimmed by 5 bases and J by 3 bases, leaving 17 bases between them. This CDR3 spans 15 amino acids. CDR3 loop: CASSKTALGDYEQYF. For the CDR3, the DNA is TGCGCCAGCAGTAAGACAGCCCTGGGGGACTACGAGCAGTACTTC.

This clonotype was recorded many times. The chain links TRBV4-3 to TRBJ2-5; D might be TRBD2 (7 bases). The CDR3 spans 17 residues. The germline V and J ends were trimmed by 2 bases and 5 bases, with 21 bases remaining between them. In germline, CDR1 is LGHNA, CDR2 YSLEER. The CDR3 coding sequence is TGCGCCAGCAGCCAAAAAGGGGGGGGACGCGGAAAGGAGACCCAGTACTTC. Its translation is CASSQKGGGRGKETQYF.

At least ten counts were recorded for this clonotype. This chain's CDR3 is CSARGGTGNQPQHF. Here the CDR3 DNA reads TGCAGTGCTAGAGGGGGGACAGGGAATCAGCCCCAGCATTTT. V is TRBV20-1 and J is TRBJ1-5; 9 bases fit TRBD1. CDR3 length: 14 residues. With V trimmed by 1 base and J by 4 bases, 2 bases remained unmatched. Germline V CDR1 and CDR2: DFQATT, SNEGSKA (reference sequence).

The chain employs TRBV25-1 and TRBJ2-5; D gene uncertain. The germline V gene has CDR1 MGHDK and CDR2 SYGVNS. The V gene lost 1 base and the J gene lost 5 bases, with 14 bases spanning the gap. CDR3 length: 15 residues. DNA of the CDR3: TGTGCCAGCAGTGAATTTGTGTTTCCAAGGGAGACCCAGTACTTC. Amino acid sequence: CASSEFVFPRETQYF.

The chain joins TRBV19 to TRBJ1-1, with D possibly matching TRBD1 (5 bases). This CDR3 comprises 13 residues. V gave up 7 bases and J gave up 1 base, with 10 bases separating them. Germline CDR1 reads LNHDA; CDR2 reads SQIVND (reference sequence). CDR3 nucleotides: TGTGCCAGTATTCGGGGGAGGAACACTGAAGCTTTCTTT. This codes for CASIRGRNTEAFF.